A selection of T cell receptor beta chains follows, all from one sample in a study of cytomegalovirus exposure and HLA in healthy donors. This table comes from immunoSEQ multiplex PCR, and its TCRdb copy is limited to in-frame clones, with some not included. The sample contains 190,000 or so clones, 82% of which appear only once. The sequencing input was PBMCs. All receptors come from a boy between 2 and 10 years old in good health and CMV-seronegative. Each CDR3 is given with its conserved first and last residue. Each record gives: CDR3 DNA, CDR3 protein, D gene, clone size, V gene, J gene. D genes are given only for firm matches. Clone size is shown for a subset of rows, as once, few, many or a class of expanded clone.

cdr3_nt: TGTGCCAGCAGCCAAGGACTCGAGACTAGGAAATGGGATAGCTCCTACAATGAGCAGTTCTTC; cdr3_aa: CASSQGLETRKWDSSYNEQFF; d_call: NA; clone_size: NA; v_call: TRBV4-2; j_call: TRBJ2-1
cdr3_nt: TGTGCCAGCAGGTTGGACACAACTAACTATGGCTACACCTTC; cdr3_aa: CASRLDTTNYGYTF; d_call: NA; clone_size: NA; v_call: TRBV7-9; j_call: TRBJ1-2
cdr3_nt: TGTGCCAGCAGCTTGGAGGGTAGGACTGAAGCTTTCTTT; cdr3_aa: CASSLEGRTEAFF; d_call: NA; clone_size: NA; v_call: TRBV11-2; j_call: TRBJ1-1
cdr3_nt: TGTGCCAGCAGCTTAAATTCGGAGGAGACCCAGTACTTC; cdr3_aa: CASSLNSEETQYF; d_call: NA; clone_size: NA; v_call: TRBV7-3; j_call: TRBJ2-5
cdr3_nt: TGTGCCAGCAGCGTCGAGTACGGGGACACTGAAGCTTTCTTT; cdr3_aa: CASSVEYGDTEAFF; d_call: NA; clone_size: NA; v_call: TRBV9; j_call: TRBJ1-1
cdr3_nt: TGTGCCAGTAGTATAAACAGGGGGTATCAAGAGACCCAGTACTTC; cdr3_aa: CASSINRGYQETQYF; d_call: TRBD1; clone_size: NA; v_call: TRBV19; j_call: TRBJ2-5
cdr3_nt: TGTGCCAGCAGGCCCCCCATTGGGCCCGAAACGCTCGCAACTAATGAAAAACTGTTTTTT; cdr3_aa: CASRPPIGPETLATNEKLFF; d_call: NA; clone_size: NA; v_call: TRBV2; j_call: TRBJ1-4
cdr3_nt: TGCGCCAGCAGCTTGCGGGACAGTTCTAGCGGCTACACCTTC; cdr3_aa: CASSLRDSSSGYTF; d_call: TRBD1; clone_size: NA; v_call: TRBV5-1; j_call: TRBJ1-2
cdr3_nt: TGTGCCAGCAGTAGGACAGGCACGAGCAATGAGCAGTTCTTC; cdr3_aa: CASSRTGTSNEQFF; d_call: TRBD1; clone_size: few; v_call: TRBV27; j_call: TRBJ2-1
cdr3_nt: TGTGCCAGCAGCGTAGAGTCGGGTTCAGCATCACCCCTCCACTTT; cdr3_aa: CASSVESGSASPLHF; d_call: NA; clone_size: NA; v_call: TRBV9; j_call: TRBJ1-6
cdr3_nt: TGCGCCAGCAGCTTGCCTAGCGGCGGGACCGGGGAGCTGTTTTTT; cdr3_aa: CASSLPSGGTGELFF; d_call: TRBD2; clone_size: NA; v_call: TRBV5-1; j_call: TRBJ2-2
cdr3_nt: TGTGCCAGCAGCTTAGTAGGCGGGGAGTACACAGATACGCAGTATTTT; cdr3_aa: CASSLVGGEYTDTQYF; d_call: NA; clone_size: NA; v_call: TRBV7-9; j_call: TRBJ2-3
cdr3_nt: TGTGCCAGCAGGTCCCCGGGGTCTGGCTACACCTTC; cdr3_aa: CASRSPGSGYTF; d_call: NA; clone_size: NA; v_call: TRBV6-5; j_call: TRBJ1-2
cdr3_nt: TGCGCCAGCAGTCGGCCGGGAGCGGCCAGCCGATCGTACGAGCAGTACTTC; cdr3_aa: CASSRPGAASRSYEQYF; d_call: NA; clone_size: NA; v_call: TRBV23-1; j_call: TRBJ2-7
cdr3_nt: TGTGCCAGCAGCGTAGAAAGGGGGCTAAAAGAGCAGTACTTC; cdr3_aa: CASSVERGLKEQYF; d_call: TRBD1; clone_size: NA; v_call: TRBV9; j_call: TRBJ2-5
cdr3_nt: TGTGCCGTCGGGGTGGATGGCTACACCTTC; cdr3_aa: CAVGVDGYTF; d_call: NA; clone_size: NA; v_call: TRBV30; j_call: TRBJ1-2
cdr3_nt: TGTGCCAGCAGCTTGGCGGGGGGTGGAAACACCGGGGAGCTGTTTTTT; cdr3_aa: CASSLAGGGNTGELFF; d_call: TRBD2; clone_size: NA; v_call: TRBV11-2; j_call: TRBJ2-2
cdr3_nt: TGTGCCAGCAGCTTACTCCCAGATACGCAGTATTTT; cdr3_aa: CASSLLPDTQYF; d_call: NA; clone_size: NA; v_call: TRBV7-2; j_call: TRBJ2-3
cdr3_nt: TGTGCCAGCTCTCCGACTAGCGGGGGGGTAACAGATACGCAGTATTTT; cdr3_aa: CASSPTSGGVTDTQYF; d_call: TRBD2; clone_size: NA; v_call: TRBV18; j_call: TRBJ2-3
cdr3_nt: TGTGCCAGCAGCTCGTACAGCGAAAAACTGTTTTTT; cdr3_aa: CASSSYSEKLFF; d_call: NA; clone_size: few; v_call: TRBV7-8; j_call: TRBJ1-4
cdr3_nt: TGTGCCAGCAGTCAATCTAGCGGTATCCCCGCGGGTGAGCAGTTCTTC; cdr3_aa: CASSQSSGIPAGEQFF; d_call: TRBD2; clone_size: once; v_call: TRBV2; j_call: TRBJ2-1
cdr3_nt: TGTGCCAGCAGTCCAGGGACAGGGTATCAGCCCCAGCATTTT; cdr3_aa: CASSPGTGYQPQHF; d_call: TRBD1; clone_size: NA; v_call: TRBV27; j_call: TRBJ1-5
cdr3_nt: TGTGCCACCAGCAGACCAACAAGGGGGGGGAATCAGCCCCAGCATTTT; cdr3_aa: CATSRPTRGGNQPQHF; d_call: NA; clone_size: NA; v_call: TRBV15; j_call: TRBJ1-5
cdr3_nt: TGCGCCAGCAGCTTCGAGGGGGCGGCTTCATATGGCTACACCTTC; cdr3_aa: CASSFEGAASYGYTF; d_call: TRBD1; clone_size: NA; v_call: TRBV5-1; j_call: TRBJ1-2
cdr3_nt: TGTGCCAGCAGCTTACAAAACAGGCTTTACTATGGCTACACCTTC; cdr3_aa: CASSLQNRLYYGYTF; d_call: NA; clone_size: NA; v_call: TRBV7-9; j_call: TRBJ1-2
cdr3_nt: TGTGCCAGCAGCTCCCGAGAGGGTTCCCAGTACTTC; cdr3_aa: CASSSREGSQYF; d_call: NA; clone_size: NA; v_call: TRBV7-9; j_call: TRBJ2-5
cdr3_nt: TGCGCCAGCAACCAGACCCCGGCGGGGGGGAAAGAGACCCAGTACTTC; cdr3_aa: CASNQTPAGGKETQYF; d_call: TRBD2; clone_size: NA; v_call: TRBV5-1; j_call: TRBJ2-5
cdr3_nt: TGTGCCAGCAGCTTAGTCTCGGCGGGTTCGGCAGATACGCAGTATTTT; cdr3_aa: CASSLVSAGSADTQYF; d_call: NA; clone_size: NA; v_call: TRBV5-5; j_call: TRBJ2-3
cdr3_nt: TGCGCCAGCAGCCATAGCTTGGGACAGCCCTATGGCTACACCTTC; cdr3_aa: CASSHSLGQPYGYTF; d_call: TRBD1; clone_size: NA; v_call: TRBV4-3; j_call: TRBJ1-2
cdr3_nt: TGTGCCACCAGCAGAGACAGGGGGCTGTCGACTGGAAACACCATATATTTT; cdr3_aa: CATSRDRGLSTGNTIYF; d_call: TRBD1; clone_size: NA; v_call: TRBV15; j_call: TRBJ1-3
cdr3_nt: TGTGCCAGCAGCATTCACCACAGGGGCATTGTATATAGCAATCAGCCCCAGCATTTT; cdr3_aa: CASSIHHRGIVYSNQPQHF; d_call: NA; clone_size: NA; v_call: TRBV21-1; j_call: TRBJ1-5
cdr3_nt: TGTGCCAGCAGGACAGCCATCCCATTTGAGACCCAGTACTTC; cdr3_aa: CASRTAIPFETQYF; d_call: NA; clone_size: NA; v_call: TRBV6-5; j_call: TRBJ2-5
cdr3_nt: TGTGCCAGCAGGTCAGCGGGGGGAAATGAGCAGTTCTTC; cdr3_aa: CASRSAGGNEQFF; d_call: TRBD2; clone_size: NA; v_call: TRBV7-2; j_call: TRBJ2-1
cdr3_nt: TGTGCCAGCTCACCATTGGGACAGGGGGGGAACTATGGCTACACCTTC; cdr3_aa: CASSPLGQGGNYGYTF; d_call: TRBD1; clone_size: NA; v_call: TRBV18; j_call: TRBJ1-2
cdr3_nt: TGTGCCAGCAGCTTAGATTCAGGCATTCCCTACGAGCAGTACTTC; cdr3_aa: CASSLDSGIPYEQYF; d_call: NA; clone_size: NA; v_call: TRBV11-1; j_call: TRBJ2-7
cdr3_nt: TGTGCCAGCAGCGTAATCGCAGGAGGGAACACTGAAGCTTTCTTT; cdr3_aa: CASSVIAGGNTEAFF; d_call: NA; clone_size: NA; v_call: TRBV9; j_call: TRBJ1-1
cdr3_nt: TGTGCCAGCAGCGTAGAGGGACTAGCCGGGTTTCAGGAGACCCAGTACTTC; cdr3_aa: CASSVEGLAGFQETQYF; d_call: TRBD2; clone_size: once; v_call: TRBV9; j_call: TRBJ2-5
cdr3_nt: TGTGCCAGCAGTGACCCCCGGGGACTAGCGGGGAAATTCTCCTACGAGCAGTACTTC; cdr3_aa: CASSDPRGLAGKFSYEQYF; d_call: TRBD2; clone_size: once; v_call: TRBV2; j_call: TRBJ2-7
cdr3_nt: TGTGCCAGCAGTAGCTATAATAATTCACCCCTCCACTTT; cdr3_aa: CASSSYNNSPLHF; d_call: NA; clone_size: NA; v_call: TRBV6-1; j_call: TRBJ1-6
cdr3_nt: TGTGCCATTAGGAGGTGGGAGGGCGGCTACACCTTC; cdr3_aa: CAIRRWEGGYTF; d_call: NA; clone_size: NA; v_call: TRBV10-3; j_call: TRBJ1-2
cdr3_nt: TGTGCCAGCAGCTCGACAGGGGAGTCCTATGGCTACACCTTC; cdr3_aa: CASSSTGESYGYTF; d_call: TRBD1; clone_size: NA; v_call: TRBV5-4; j_call: TRBJ1-2
cdr3_nt: TGTGCCAGCAGCCCGGGTGGGAGCAATCAGCCCCAGCATTTT; cdr3_aa: CASSPGGSNQPQHF; d_call: NA; clone_size: NA; v_call: TRBV7-2; j_call: TRBJ1-5
cdr3_nt: TGTGCCAGCAGCTTGCGTCTAGCGGAGACCCAGTACTTC; cdr3_aa: CASSLRLAETQYF; d_call: NA; clone_size: NA; v_call: TRBV7-2; j_call: TRBJ2-5
cdr3_nt: TGCAGCGTTGATCGGGGTTCCTTTAGAGGCTACACCTTC; cdr3_aa: CSVDRGSFRGYTF; d_call: NA; clone_size: NA; v_call: TRBV29-1; j_call: TRBJ1-2
cdr3_nt: TGTGCCAGCAGCTTGGGGACTAGCGGGCCGACAGATACGCAGTATTTT; cdr3_aa: CASSLGTSGPTDTQYF; d_call: TRBD2; clone_size: NA; v_call: TRBV5-8; j_call: TRBJ2-3